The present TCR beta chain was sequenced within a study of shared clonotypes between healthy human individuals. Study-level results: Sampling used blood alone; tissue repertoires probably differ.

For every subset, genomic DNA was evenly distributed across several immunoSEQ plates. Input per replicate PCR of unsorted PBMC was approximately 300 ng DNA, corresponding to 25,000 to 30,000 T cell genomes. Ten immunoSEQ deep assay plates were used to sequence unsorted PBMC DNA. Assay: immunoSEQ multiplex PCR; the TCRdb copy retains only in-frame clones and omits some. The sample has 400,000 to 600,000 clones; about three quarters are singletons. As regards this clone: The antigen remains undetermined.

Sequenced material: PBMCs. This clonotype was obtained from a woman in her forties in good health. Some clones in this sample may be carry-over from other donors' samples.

The CDR3 DNA reads TGTGCCATCAGTGATTCGGGACAGGGGGCCGGAAAACTGTTTTTT. Protein sequence: CAISDSGQGAGKLFF. The chain combines TRBV10-3 with TRBJ1-4; 12 positions agree with TRBD1. Trimming cost V 3 bases and J 10 bases; bases outside gene matches: 6. The CDR3 extends over 15 amino acids. Germline CDR1 reads ENHRY; CDR2 reads SYGVKD.